A single sample gave rise to the 32 T cell receptor beta chains below, sequenced in a study of cytotoxic CD8 clonotypes in ibrutinib-treated CLL. The data were produced by immunoSEQ multiplex PCR, yet TCRdb's version contains in-frame clones alone and is incomplete. The data show under 300,000 clones, 76% seen once. Sequencing used PBMCs, obtained at disease progression, from a patient treated with ibrutinib. The receptors stem from a human donor with chronic lymphocytic leukemia.

This chain connects TRBV5-1 to TRBJ2-3; D remains ambiguous. Trimming pared 0 bases from V and 2 bases from J, leaving 7 bases between. The CDR3 has 14 residues. Looked up from germline, CDR1 is SGHRS and CDR2 is YFSETQ. CDR3 DNA sequence: TGCGCCAGCAGCTTGGTGGCAGTCACAGATACGCAGTATTTT. Its protein product is CASSLVAVTDTQYF.

The CDR3 spells CASSEQGWASRYEQYF. Here the CDR3 DNA reads TGTGCCAGCAGCGAACAGGGGTGGGCGTCCCGCTACGAGCAGTACTTC. This chain joins TRBV7-8 and TRBJ2-7; 7 bases line up with TRBD1. This CDR3 contains 16 residues. The V and J ends lost 5 bases and 3 bases, in that order; junction bases with no gene match: 13. Germline lookup yields CDR1 SGHVS and CDR2 FQNEAQ.

The chain combines TRBV9 with TRBJ2-1, with 9 bases aligning to TRBD2. Germline V gene data show CDR1 as SGDLS and CDR2 as YYNGEE. The CDR3 loop spans 13 amino acids. V was pared by 5 bases and J by 7 bases, with 4 bases of the junction left unmatched. DNA of the CDR3: TGTGCCAGCAGTTGGACTAGCGTGAATGAGCAGTTCTTC. Protein product: CASSWTSVNEQFF.

J is TRBJ1-5 and V is TRBV7-8; D gene ambiguous. This CDR3 is 14 amino acids long. Trimming took off 2 bases at V and 1 base at J, with 6 bases between the two ends. CDR1 and CDR2 from the germline V gene are SGHVS and FQNEAQ. The CDR3 DNA sequence: TGTGCCAGCAGCTTAAGGCACAGCAATCAGCCCCAGCATTTT. Amino acids: CASSLRHSNQPQHF.

This clone occurred once. The chain combines TRBV7-2 with TRBJ2-2, with TRBD1 identical over 7 bases. Germline CDR1 and CDR2: SGHTA and FQGNSA. The J segment lost 6 bases and the V segment lost 4 bases, leaving 8 bases of the junction unmatched. The CDR3 is 15 residues long. The CDR3 spells CASSSITGVSGELFF. The CDR3 bases are TGTGCCAGCAGCTCAATAACAGGGGTGTCCGGGGAGCTGTTTTTT.

This clone appeared a few times. CDR3: CASSHWAGTGELFF. DNA for the CDR3: TGTGCCAGCAGTCACTGGGCAGGCACCGGGGAGCTGTTTTTT. The rearrangement links TRBV6-5 to TRBJ2-2; D call uncertain. Germline V lookup: CDR1 MNHEY, CDR2 SVGAGI. The CDR3 sequence is 14 residues long. The V end lost 5 bases, the J end lost 4 bases, and 11 bases lay between the germline ends.

This clone occurred a few times. The CDR3 coding sequence is TGTGCCAGCAGCTCAGGCGTGGGACACCTCCTTGGCTACACCTTC. This translates into CASSSGVGHLLGYTF. V gene TRBV5-6 combines with J gene TRBJ1-2, with D possibly matching TRBD1 (6 bases). CDR3 length: 15 residues. The V end lost 3 bases, the J end lost 7 bases, and 19 bases lay between the germline ends. Per the germline V gene, CDR1 is SGHDT and CDR2 is YYEEEE. Looking up the rest from reference TRBV5-6 and TRBJ1-2 gives the full variable domain: DAGVTQSPTHLIKTRGQQVTLRCSPKSGHDTVSWYQQALGQGPQFIFQYYEEEERQRGNFPDRFSGHQFPNYSSELNVNALLLGDSALYLCASSSGVGHLLGYTFGSGTRLTVV.

The chain recombines TRBV7-2 with TRBJ2-3; D might be TRBD2 (5 bases). Germline V gene sequence: CDR1 SGHTA, CDR2 FQGNSA. V was pared by 5 bases and J by 4 bases, with 13 bases between. CDR3 length: 14 residues. The CDR3, as DNA: TGTGCCAGCAGCCCCCCCCGGGGTGCAGATACGCAGTATTTT. Encoded protein: CASSPPRGADTQYF.

This clone was counted only a few times. The CDR3 loop reads CASSSRGTGEISSEQFF. CDR3 sequence (DNA): TGCGCCAGCAGCTCCCGCGGAACAGGGGAGATTTCGAGTGAGCAGTTCTTC. V usage is TRBV5-1 and J usage is TRBJ2-1, with 7 positions matching TRBD1. V shed 3 bases, J shed 9 bases, and the junction held 18 bases outside the gene matches. The CDR3 totals 17 residues. Germline CDR1 SGHRS, CDR2 YFSETQ.

This chain uses TRBV4-1 with TRBJ1-1; D is unresolved. From germline, CDR1 is MGHRA and CDR2 YSYEKL. The CDR3 loop spans 15 amino acids. Trimming removed 1 base from V and 1 base from J, with 10 bases in between. Here the CDR3 DNA reads TGCGCCAGCAGCCAAGGTCCCGCTGAGAACACTGAAGCTTTCTTT. Amino acids: CASSQGPAENTEAFF.

This clone was picked up one time. CDR3 region: CASSLPALAGSSSYNEQFF. The CDR3 DNA reads as TGTGCCAGCAGCTTACCCGCACTAGCGGGTTCAAGCTCCTACAATGAGCAGTTCTTC. The gene calls are TRBV7-2 and TRBJ2-1, with 9 bases fitting TRBD2. The CDR3 spans 19 residues. V lost 2 bases to trimming and J lost 0 bases; unmatched junction nucleotides: 11. Germline V CDR1 and CDR2: SGHTA, FQGNSA.

This chain connects TRBV11-2 to TRBJ2-7; no clear D gene. Trimming took 2 bases from V and 3 from J, leaving 14 bases between them. CDR1 is SGHAT and CDR2 is FQNNGV in the germline V gene. The CDR3 totals 15 residues. The CDR3 reads CASSLRGATHYEQYF. The CDR3 DNA is TGTGCCAGCAGCTTACGCGGAGCGACACACTACGAGCAGTACTTC.

This chain uses TRBV19 with TRBJ2-4; 8 bases are a match to TRBD2. CDR3 length: 15 residues. With 2 bases clipped from V and 9 bases from J, the junction kept 9 bases outside the gene matches. In germline, CDR1 is LNHDA, CDR2 SQIVND (reference sequence). The CDR3 bases are TGTGCCAGTAGTATAAAGGCGGGAGGAGGGACCATTCAGTACTTC. Protein: CASSIKAGGGTIQYF.

The chain has TRBV7-9 and TRBJ1-2; 7 nucleotides match TRBD1. Per germline, CDR1 SEHNR and CDR2 FQNEAQ (reference sequence). The ends lost 4 bases at V and 1 base at J; junction bases unmatched: 0. This CDR3 spans 13 amino acids. The CDR3 nucleotides read TGTGCCAGCAGCTGGGACAGTAACTATGGCTACACCTTC. This encodes CASSWDSNYGYTF.

The chain uses TRBV4-3 and TRBJ2-5; a weak D match, TRBD2 (6 bases). Germline assignment: CDR1 LGHNA and CDR2 YSLEER. The CDR3 extends over 12 amino acids. V lost 0 bases to trimming and J lost 11 bases, with 10 bases between them. The CDR3 here is CASSQDRREQYF. The CDR3 bases are TGCGCCAGCAGCCAAGATCGGAGGGAGCAGTACTTC.

The chain joins TRBV18 to TRBJ2-2; D remains ambiguous. From germline, CDR1 is KGHSH and CDR2 LQKENI. This CDR3 has 12 amino acids. Trimming removed 2 bases from V and 5 bases from J, with 3 bases in between. CDR3 protein: CASSPWTGELFF. The CDR3 DNA reads as TGTGCCAGCTCACCATGGACCGGGGAGCTGTTTTTT. The entire variable domain, with the rest obtained from reference TRBV18 and TRBJ2-2, is as follows: NAGVMQNPRHLVRRRGQEARLRCSPMKGHSHVYWYRQLPEEGLKFMVYLQKENIIDESGMPKERFSAEFPKEGPSILRIQQVVRGDSAAYFCASSPWTGELFFGEGSRLTVL.

The J gene is TRBJ2-7, the V gene TRBV2, with D uncertain. V was pared by 1 base and J by 0 bases, with 10 bases between. CDR3 length: 15 amino acids. CDR1 is SNHLY and CDR2 is FYNNEI in the germline V gene. CDR3: CASSEDSGFSYEQYF. DNA for the CDR3: TGTGCCAGCAGTGAAGATTCGGGCTTCTCCTACGAGCAGTACTTC.

This chain uses TRBV5-1 with TRBJ1-6; D is perhaps TRBD1 (5 bases). CDR1 is SGHRS, CDR2 YFSETQ, per germline. Deletions cut 4 bases from V and 0 bases from J, with 14 bases between. The CDR3 has 17 residues. CDR3 region: CASSLVGDSSYNSPLHF. DNA of the CDR3: TGCGCCAGCAGCCTCGTAGGGGACTCCTCCTATAATTCACCCCTCCACTTT.

In DNA form, the CDR3 reads TGTGCCAGCTCTCGCTTATTCAGGGAGTACGAGCAGTACTTC. Translation: CASSRLFREYEQYF. This chain connects TRBV27 to TRBJ2-7, with D perhaps matching TRBD1 or TRBD2 (5 bases each). Trimming pared 8 bases from V and 4 bases from J, leaving 18 bases between. The CDR3 covers 14 residues. Germline V lookup: CDR1 MNHEY, CDR2 SMNVEV (reference sequence).

This clone turned up a few times. The CDR3 region is CASSLAWGDTEAFF. The DNA of the CDR3 is TGCGCCAGCAGCTTGGCCTGGGGGGACACTGAAGCTTTCTTT. This chain joins TRBV5-1 and TRBJ1-1, with D possibly matching TRBD1 (5 bases). The germline gives CDR1 SGHRS, CDR2 YFSETQ. This CDR3 region has 14 residues. Trimming removed 0 bases at V and 3 bases at J, with 9 bases between.

The rearrangement uses TRBV6-1 and TRBJ1-2; D gene ambiguous. CDR1 is MNHNS and CDR2 is SASEGT in the germline V gene. V lost 8 bases to trimming and J lost 3 bases, with 13 bases between them. The CDR3 is made up of 13 amino acids. Written as DNA, the CDR3 is TGTGCCAGCGGTAGCAGCCATCACTATGGCTACACCTTC. It encodes CASGSSHHYGYTF.

V usage is TRBV30 and J usage is TRBJ2-2, with D unclear. Per germline, CDR1 GTSNPN and CDR2 SVGIG (reference sequence). Trimming cost V 5 bases and J 3 bases, with 10 bases left between them. The CDR3 contains 13 residues. Here the CDR3 DNA reads TGTGCCTGGTCGAAAGCCCACACCGGGGAGCTGTTTTTT. Translating gives CAWSKAHTGELFF.

The V and J genes are TRBV6-5 and TRBJ1-5; no reliable D call. CDR3 size: 14 residues. Trimming left V 6 bases short and J 0 bases short, with 9 bases between. Germline V gene lookup returns CDR1 MNHEY and CDR2 SVGAGI. CDR3 amino acids: CASRTWGSNQPQHF. The DNA for the CDR3 is TGTGCCAGCAGAACATGGGGTAGCAATCAGCCCCAGCATTTT.

The chain combines TRBV18 with TRBJ1-5, with 8 bases that match TRBD1. V was clipped by 5 bases and J by 2 bases; unmatched bases: 5. Germline V gene data show CDR1 as KGHSH and CDR2 as LQKENI. This CDR3 spans 15 amino acids. The CDR3 sequence: CASSGQGYGNQPQHF. The CDR3 DNA sequence: TGTGCCAGCTCAGGACAGGGTTACGGCAATCAGCCCCAGCATTTT.

V gene TRBV5-1 combines with J gene TRBJ2-7; TRBD1 agrees at 8 bases. J was trimmed by 2 bases and V by 5 bases; bases with no gene match: 9. The CDR3 is made up of 15 amino acids. Germline V lookup: CDR1 SGHRS, CDR2 YFSETQ. In DNA form, the CDR3 reads TGCGCCAGCAGTTTTCGACAGGGGACAACCTACGAGCAGTACTTC. It is translated as CASSFRQGTTYEQYF.

This sequence joins TRBV6-4 and TRBJ2-3; 7 bases agree with TRBD2. CDR1 and CDR2 from the germline V gene are MRHNA and SNTAGT. This CDR3 is 15 amino acids long. V lost 4 bases and J lost 1; bases outside the gene matches: 5. For the CDR3, the DNA is TGTGCCAGCAGTGTGAGAACTAGCGGCACAGATACGCAGTATTTT. This codes for CASSVRTSGTDTQYF.

A single count supports this clone. The rearrangement joins TRBV6-4 to TRBJ2-7; TRBD1 agrees at 11 bases. The J segment lost 4 bases and the V segment lost 7 bases, leaving 6 bases of the junction unmatched. Per the germline V gene, CDR1 is MRHNA and CDR2 is SNTAGT. The CDR3 loop spans 14 amino acids. In nucleotides, the CDR3 is TGTGCCAGCAAGAGGACAGGGGGCTCGTACGAGCAGTACTTC. Its protein product is CASKRTGGSYEQYF.

This clone was seen more than once but under ten times. The chain combines TRBV6-5 with TRBJ1-2, with no clear D. CDR1 is MNHEY, CDR2 SVGAGI, per germline. The V end lost 2 bases, the J end lost 3 bases, and 16 bases lay between the germline ends. The CDR3 spans 16 residues. CDR3 bases: TGTGCCAGCAGTTACACCCCGATTGATGGGGACTATGGCTACACCTTC. Amino acid sequence: CASSYTPIDGDYGYTF.

The chain is built from TRBV29-1 and TRBJ1-2; D is possibly TRBD1 (5 bases). The ends were cut back, 2 bases at V and 3 bases at J, with 19 bases in the middle. The CDR3 runs to 16 residues. Per germline, CDR1 SQVTM and CDR2 ANQGSEA. The CDR3 here is CSVENQGSYSHYGYTF. CDR3 nucleotides: TGCAGCGTTGAAAACCAGGGAAGTTACTCCCACTATGGCTACACCTTC.

This chain joins TRBV19 and TRBJ2-1; D not resolved. The CDR3 runs 13 residues. V was clipped by 1 base and J by 9 bases, with 10 bases between them. In germline, CDR1 is LNHDA, CDR2 SQIVND (reference sequence). CDR3 sequence reads: CASSIALVGEQFF. The CDR3 DNA reads as TGTGCCAGTAGTATAGCCCTAGTGGGTGAGCAGTTCTTC.

This clone was picked up one time. The DNA of the CDR3 is TGCGCCAGCAGCCACCCGACAGGGGAAAAACTGTTTTTT. It is translated as CASSHPTGEKLFF. This chain links TRBV5-1 with TRBJ1-4; 7 bases are shared with TRBD1. Per germline, CDR1 SGHRS and CDR2 YFSETQ. V was clipped by 4 bases and J by 8 bases; unmatched bases: 5. The CDR3 contains 13 residues.

J is TRBJ2-7 and V is TRBV7-2; a possible D gene is TRBD1 (7 bases). The CDR3 length is 16 residues. Looked up from germline, CDR1 is SGHTA and CDR2 is FQGNSA. The V and J ends lost 1 base and 4 bases respectively, with 17 bases between them. CDR3 sequence (DNA): TGTGCCAGCAGCTTAGAGAGGGCAGGGGGGTTTTACGAGCAGTACTTC. This translates into CASSLERAGGFYEQYF.